This is a list of T cell receptor beta chains from one sample in a study of blood T cell repertoires in COVID-19. The protocol was immunoSEQ multiplex PCR, while the TCRdb copy is restricted to in-frame clones and leaves out a portion. The sample includes roughly 280,000 clones, approximately 86% of them seen just once. Sequenced sample: peripheral blood. The receptor source for this set is a man aged 25-45 years with active or convalescent COVID-19. Both conserved end residues are part of each CDR3. D genes are given only for firm matches. A row's size may be missing; if present it is once, few, many or a size class.

V	length	D	J	size	CDR3	DNA
TRBV2	18	TRBD1	TRBJ1-3	-	CASSGRPKTGPVLHTIYF	TGTGCCAGCAGTGGAAGACCTAAGACAGGGCCGGTGTTGCACACCATATATTTT
TRBV7-9	18	-	TRBJ1-1	-	CASSPGGMPTEKNTEAFF	TGTGCCAGCAGCCCCGGGGGTATGCCGACAGAGAAGAACACTGAAGCTTTCTTT
TRBV11-2	16	TRBD1	TRBJ2-2	-	CASSLVWQGASGELFF	TGTGCCAGCAGCTTAGTCTGGCAGGGGGCATCCGGGGAGCTGTTTTTT
TRBV4-2	19	-	TRBJ2-3	-	CASSQGFSGGLTSTDTQYF	TGTGCCAGCAGCCAAGGTTTTAGCGGAGGACTAACTAGCACAGATACGCAGTATTTT
TRBV4-2	13	-	TRBJ1-5	-	CASSQTTDQPQHF	TGTGCCAGCAGCCAAACCACAGATCAGCCCCAGCATTTT
TRBV6-2/TRBV6-3	15	TRBD1	TRBJ1-2	-	CASSGLRTGFYGYTF	TGTGCCAGCAGCGGATTAAGGACAGGATTTTACGGCTACACCTTC
TRBV3-1/TRBV3-2	14	TRBD2	TRBJ2-3	few	CASYSSGSLDTQYF	TGTGCCAGCTATAGTAGCGGGTCTCTGGATACGCAGTATTTT
TRBV11-3	14	-	TRBJ2-2	-	CASTRGGIDGELFF	TGTGCCAGCACCAGGGGCGGAATTGACGGGGAGCTGTTTTTT
TRBV5-1	21	TRBD1	TRBJ2-3	once	CASSLADYLTGTGAFADTQYF	TGCGCCAGCAGCTTGGCCGATTATCTTACCGGGACAGGGGCTTTCGCAGATACGCAGTATTTT
TRBV27	15	TRBD1	TRBJ2-3	-	CASKTGTGYTDTQYF	TGTGCCAGCAAAACCGGGACAGGGTACACAGATACGCAGTATTTT
TRBV7-6	18	TRBD2	TRBJ2-3	few	CASSFPGGSHSNTDTQYF	TGTGCCAGCAGCTTCCCCGGGGGGTCACACTCAAACACAGATACGCAGTATTTT
TRBV9	13	-	TRBJ2-3	-	CASSLTGKDTQYF	TGTGCCAGCAGCCTTACCGGGAAAGATACGCAGTATTTT
TRBV14	13	-	TRBJ1-2	-	CASSQGGPYGYTF	TGTGCCAGCAGCCAAGGCGGCCCCTATGGCTACACCTTC
TRBV7-6	16	-	TRBJ2-1	-	CASSPQAASSYNEQFF	TGTGCCAGCAGCCCCCAGGCTGCCAGCTCCTACAATGAGCAGTTCTTC
TRBV5-1	13	TRBD1	TRBJ2-7	once	CASSLRQGYEQYF	TGCGCCAGCAGCCTTAGACAGGGGTACGAGCAGTACTTC
TRBV7-8	15	-	TRBJ1-2	-	CASSLAPGAYYGYTF	TGTGCCAGCAGCTTAGCTCCTGGGGCTTACTATGGCTACACCTTC
TRBV27	15	-	TRBJ1-5	-	CASSLSAEDNQPQHF	TGTGCCAGCAGTTTATCGGCAGAGGATAATCAGCCCCAGCATTTT
TRBV3-1/TRBV3-2	14	-	TRBJ1-1	-	CASSLRARNTEAFF	TGTGCCAGCAGCCTGAGGGCTAGAAACACTGAAGCTTTCTTT
TRBV5-1	13	-	TRBJ1-1	-	CASSSDSNTEAFF	TGCGCCAGCAGCTCGGACAGCAACACTGAAGCTTTCTTT
TRBV7-2	15	TRBD1	TRBJ1-4	few	CASSWGQGHYSGLFF	TGTGCCAGCAGCTGGGGACAGGGACATTACTCGGGACTGTTTTTT
TRBV5-1	17	TRBD1	TRBJ2-2	-	CASAGQGALVGTGELFF	TGCGCCAGCGCCGGACAGGGGGCGTTGGTTGGTACCGGGGAGCTGTTTTTT
TRBV27	13	TRBD1	TRBJ2-1	-	CASSLGQGYEQFF	TGTGCCAGCAGTTTGGGACAGGGCTATGAGCAGTTCTTC
TRBV7-2	15	TRBD2	TRBJ2-7	once	CASSLGSSGGYEQYF	TGTGCCAGCAGCTTAGGCTCTAGCGGGGGCTACGAGCAGTACTTC
TRBV14	15	TRBD2	TRBJ2-1	many	CASSPERTSPNEQFF	TGTGCCAGCAGCCCCGAGAGGACTAGCCCCAATGAGCAGTTCTTC